This is a list of T cell receptor beta chains from one sample in a study of T cells in Graves' hyperthyroidism and ophthalmopathy. MiXCR, run by TCRdb on the multiplex PCR reads, gives a single entry per CDR3 protein. The data hold 600,000 or so distinct CDR3 sequences, with approximately 15% observed a single time. Material for sequencing was blood. The receptor source for this set is a woman under 30 with Graves' ophthalmopathy. The CDR3 runs from the conserved cysteine through the conserved F or W. The D gene is left open where the match is weak. A clone size is listed for some rows: how often the clone was seen (once, few, many), or a class if it is expanded.

TGTGCCAGCAGCGTGGGGGGACAGGGAGGTTACGAGCAGTACTTC	CASSVGGQGGYEQYF	TRBV9	TRBJ2-7	TRBD1	NA
TGCGCCAGCAGCCAATATCCGCCCTCTGGCTGCACCTTC	CASSQYPPSGCTF	TRBV4-3	TRBJ1-2	NA	NA
TGTGCCAGCAGTCGGACAGGGGTAGCCGAGCAGTACTTC	CASSRTGVAEQYF	TRBV2	TRBJ2-7	TRBD1	NA
TGCGCCAGCAGCCACCACGACGCGACCACCTACGAGCAGTACTTC	CASSHHDATTYEQYF	TRBV4-1	TRBJ2-7	NA	many
TGCAGCGTTGAAGATGGAGGGAGCTACGAGCAGTACTTC	CSVEDGGSYEQYF	TRBV29-1	TRBJ2-7	NA	NA
TGTGCCAGCAGTTACTCGAGGCAGACCTACGAGCAGTACTTC	CASSYSRQTYEQYF	TRBV6-6	TRBJ2-7	NA	many
TGTGCCAGCAGCGTAGGGACAGGGGCGCAGTATTTT	CASSVGTGAQYF	TRBV9	TRBJ2-3	TRBD1	few
TGCAGTGCTGATAGCGGGACTAGCACAGATACGCAGTATTTT	CSADSGTSTDTQYF	TRBV20-1	TRBJ2-3	TRBD2	many
TGCAGTGCTATTCCAGGGGGCGCTTACGAGCAGTACTTC	CSAIPGGAYEQYF	TRBV20-1	TRBJ2-7	TRBD1	once
TGTTCCTCTAGGCCCGGGACTAACAATGAGCAGTTCTTC	CSSRPGTNNEQFF	TRBV6-1	TRBJ2-1	TRBD2	NA
TGCGCCAGCAGCTCCTTTCAGGGGATGGATGGCTACACCTTC	CASSSFQGMDGYTF	TRBV5-1	TRBJ1-2	NA	NA
TGTGCCATCAGTGAGTTAAGACTAACTGAAGCTTTCTTT	CAISELRLTEAFF	TRBV10-3	TRBJ1-1	NA	many
TGTGCCAGCAGTGAAGGACTAGATGGCACCGGGGAGCTGTTTTTT	CASSEGLDGTGELFF	TRBV6-1	TRBJ2-2	NA	few
TGTGCCAGCAGTTTAGCGGGACAGGGGAGGAATCAGCCCCAGCATTTT	CASSLAGQGRNQPQHF	TRBV12-3/TRBV12-4	TRBJ1-5	TRBD1	NA
TGTGCCAGCAGCCATCAGACGGGCAGGGTCTCTCTCCATGGCTACACCTTC	CASSHQTGRVSLHGYTF	TRBV3-1	TRBJ1-2	NA	many
TGCAGTGCTAGGAGACAGGGGCCTCACTACGAGCAGTACTTC	CSARRQGPHYEQYF	TRBV20-1	TRBJ2-7	TRBD1	many
TGTGCCAGCAGCTCGCACACAGGGGTGGCTTTCTTT	CASSSHTGVAFF	TRBV7-2	TRBJ1-1	TRBD1	many
TGTGCCAGCAGTGAGGACACGCCTGTCGAAAAACTGTTTTTT	CASSEDTPVEKLFF	TRBV28	TRBJ1-4	NA	few
TGCAGTGCTAGCCCACTGACTAGCGGGGCCTACGAGCAGTACTTC	CSASPLTSGAYEQYF	TRBV20-1	TRBJ2-7	TRBD2	NA
TGTGCCAGCAGTTACCAAGAGCCTCTCTATGGCTACACCTTC	CASSYQEPLYGYTF	TRBV6-1	TRBJ1-2	NA	NA
TGTGCCAGTACACCCCAGGGGGCTACCTACAATGAGCAGTTCTTC	CASTPQGATYNEQFF	TRBV19	TRBJ2-1	TRBD1	many
TGTGCCAGCAGCTCTAGCCCCCCGGGACCCGGGGAGCTGTTTTTT	CASSSSPPGPGELFF	TRBV13	TRBJ2-2	NA	NA
TGTGCCAGCAGCCCGCGCCCGTTGGCGCACGAGCAGTACTTC	CASSPRPLAHEQYF	TRBV27	TRBJ2-7	NA	many
TGTGCCAGCAGCGTAGGGGGTCTCGGGACTAGACCATCTAACACCGGGGAGCTGTTTTTT	CASSVGGLGTRPSNTGELFF	TRBV9	TRBJ2-2	TRBD2	many
TGTGCCAGCAGCTCTCTAGGGCCTCAGGGGGCGCGGGAGCAGTACTTC	CASSSLGPQGAREQYF	TRBV5-6	TRBJ2-7	TRBD1	NA
TGTGCCAGCAGTCTAGTGGGGCGGGGAGACACAGATACGCAGTATTTT	CASSLVGRGDTDTQYF	TRBV12-3/TRBV12-4	TRBJ2-3	NA	many
TGTGCCAGCAGCTTCGAGGGTAGGGGCCCCAACTATGGCTACACCTTC	CASSFEGRGPNYGYTF	TRBV5-6	TRBJ1-2	NA	once
TGTGCCAGCAGTCCCCAACTAGCGGGAGATAACACCGGGGAGCTGTTTTTT	CASSPQLAGDNTGELFF	TRBV5-6	TRBJ2-2	TRBD2	NA
TGTGCCAGCAGGCGTCGGGGGGGACAAGAGACCCAGTACTTC	CASRRRGGQETQYF	TRBV28	TRBJ2-5	TRBD2	many
TGTGCCAGCAGTTACGCATCCGGGGCTGGCTATGGCTACACCTTC	CASSYASGAGYGYTF	TRBV6-6	TRBJ1-2	NA	many
TGTGCCAGCAGCTGGGGGAGGGGGCGGAACACTGAAGCTTTCTTT	CASSWGRGRNTEAFF	TRBV11-2	TRBJ1-1	TRBD1	many
TGTGCCAGCACCTTGGGACTAGCGGGTTCCTACGAGCAGTACTTC	CASTLGLAGSYEQYF	TRBV12-3/TRBV12-4	TRBJ2-7	TRBD2	many